The clone carrying this TCR beta chain was observed a single time. Its target is not known. This CDR3 is 15 amino acids long. Trimming took 0 bases from V and 2 from J, leaving 11 bases between them. Germline V gene lookup returns CDR1 SGHRS and CDR2 YFSETQ. Authors' methods: With immunoSEQ giving junction-only sequences and no quality scores, filtering differed. Profiled with immunoSEQ multiplex PCR; TCRdb holds only in-frame clones, not every one. The DNA was the basis for D and trimming; V, J and clone size are from that table. The table has some 2 million clones, 90% to 95% seen once. Healthy HIV-negative adults without recent acute infections or vaccinations served as donors. The sample is drawn from a study of shared clonotypes between healthy human individuals. General observations from the study: Donor clonotype sharing was expected to depend on sequencing depth. Larger richness was generally estimated for naive than memory subsets.

This rearrangement joins TRBV5-1 to TRBJ1-1; weak D call: TRBD1 (5 bases). The clonotype comes from a man younger than 35 in good health. What was sequenced was naive CD4+ T cells sorted from blood. Subset reported: CD45RA+ positively selected. The CDR3 DNA reads as TGCGCCAGCAGCTTGGAAGGGGTCGTAAACACTGAAGCTTTCTTT. Translating gives CASSLEGVVNTEAFF.